This entry lists 26 T cell receptor beta chains sequenced from one sample in a study of T cell responses to AZD1222 COVID-19 vaccine. Generated by immunoSEQ multiplex PCR, the TCRdb table keeps only in-frame clones and is missing some. The repertoire has around 67,000 clones, about 85% of them found once; the top ten carry around 20%. The input for sequencing was peripheral blood, taken on day 0 of AZD1222 vaccination. Receptors originate from an adult in good health.

This chain uses TRBV9 with TRBJ2-1; TRBD1 aligns across 8 bases. Trimming at V came to 0 bases and at J to 7 bases, leaving 9 bases not matched to a gene. Germline V CDR1 and CDR2: SGDLS, YYNGEE. CDR3 length: 16 residues. The CDR3 spells CASSVVSQGALNEQFF. The CDR3 region has the DNA TGTGCCAGCAGCGTAGTTTCTCAGGGGGCGTTAAATGAGCAGTTCTTC.

This clone was observed once. This sequence joins TRBV28 and TRBJ2-3; D gene uncertain. The V gene's germline CDR1 is MDHEN and CDR2 SYDVKM. V dropped 2 bases and J dropped 6 bases, with 9 bases sitting between them. The CDR3 contains 13 residues. DNA for the CDR3: TGTGCCAGCAGTTTACCGATGGGGGATACGCAGTATTTT. Protein: CASSLPMGDTQYF.

V usage is TRBV2 and J usage is TRBJ2-5; the D gene is possibly TRBD2 (7 bases). V was clipped by 5 bases and J by 2 bases, with 15 bases between them. Germline CDR1 and CDR2: SNHLY and FYNNEI. The CDR3 spans 15 residues. The CDR3 here is CASSPAGALQETQYF. CDR3 bases: TGTGCCAGCAGTCCCGCGGGGGCCTTACAAGAGACCCAGTACTTC.

The CDR3 here is CASSLAVTEETQYF. CDR3 in DNA: TGTGCCAGCAGCTTGGCCGTGACTGAGGAGACCCAGTACTTC. The chain has TRBV5-5 and TRBJ2-5; no clear D gene. Germline V gene sequence: CDR1 SGHKS, CDR2 YYEKEE (reference sequence). There are 14 residues in the CDR3. V was pared by 0 bases and J by 5 bases, with 11 bases between.

The chain joins TRBV28 to TRBJ2-1; 9 nucleotides line up with TRBD1. The CDR3 runs 16 residues. Germline lookup yields CDR1 MDHEN and CDR2 SYDVKM. J was trimmed by 8 bases and V by 1 base; bases with no gene match: 9. The CDR3 is CASSLYLGTGFDEQFF. CDR3 nucleotides: TGTGCCAGCAGTTTATACCTCGGGACAGGGTTCGATGAGCAGTTCTTC.

V usage is TRBV7-2 and J usage is TRBJ1-2; no definite D call. The CDR3 extends over 15 amino acids. The germline CDR1 and CDR2 sequences are SGHTA and FQGNSA. V was cut by 3 bases and J by 4 bases, with 15 bases left in between. CDR3 sequence: CASSLNRGESYGYTF. The CDR3 bases are TGTGCCAGCAGCTTGAATCGGGGAGAGAGCTATGGCTACACCTTC.

This clone was seen more than once but under ten times. The V call is TRBV7-8, the J call TRBJ2-5; TRBD2 matches 7 bases. Per the germline V gene, CDR1 is SGHVS and CDR2 is FQNEAQ. V gave up 1 base and J gave up 4 bases; unmatched junction bases: 6. There are 15 residues in the CDR3. The CDR3 sequence: CASSLVGGSGETQYF. The DNA of the CDR3 is TGTGCCAGCAGCTTAGTGGGGGGGAGTGGAGAGACCCAGTACTTC.

The V gene is TRBV27, the J gene TRBJ2-2; maybe TRBD1 (5 bases). V lost 5 bases to trimming and J lost 0 bases, with 7 bases between them. Looked up from germline, CDR1 is MNHEY and CDR2 is SMNVEV (reference sequence). This CDR3 is built from 14 residues. The CDR3 coding sequence is TGTGCCAGCAGTCTGGGGCCGAACACCGGGGAGCTGTTTTTT. The encoded protein is CASSLGPNTGELFF.

The V and J genes are TRBV6-6 and TRBJ1-1; 7 bases line up with TRBD1. With 6 bases clipped from V and 11 bases from J, the junction kept 9 bases outside the gene matches. The CDR3 covers 12 residues. The germline CDR1 and CDR2 sequences are MNHNY and SVGAGI (reference sequence). The CDR3 here is CASRTGNLGAFF. Written as DNA, the CDR3 is TGTGCCAGCAGGACAGGGAATTTAGGGGCTTTCTTT.

V gene TRBV5-6 combines with J gene TRBJ1-4; tentatively, D is TRBD1 (5 bases). The CDR3 consists of 13 residues. Germline lookup yields CDR1 SGHDT and CDR2 YYEEEE. V was pared by 2 bases and J by 8 bases, with 10 bases between. CDR3 loop: CASSLGRDEKLFF. The CDR3 bases are TGTGCCAGCAGCTTAGGCAGGGACGAAAAACTGTTTTTT.

The V call is TRBV4-3, the J call TRBJ2-1; possible D gene TRBD2, 6 bases. Germline CDR1 is LGHNA and CDR2 is YSLEER. Trimming removed 3 bases from V and 9 bases from J, with 18 bases in between. This CDR3 region has 15 residues. The CDR3 nucleotides are TGCGCCAGCAGCCACTCCGGCCAGCGGGTAGTTGAGCAGTTCTTC. The encoded protein is CASSHSGQRVVEQFF.

This clone was detected only once. This rearrangement joins TRBV4-1 to TRBJ2-2, with 7 positions matching TRBD2. This CDR3 contains 17 residues. Germline-derived CDR1 and CDR2 are MGHRA and YSYEKL. V gave up 1 base and J gave up 2 bases; unmatched junction bases: 7. CDR3 DNA: TGCGCCAGCAGCCAAGGTCGGGCTAGCGGCAACACCGGGGAGCTGTTTTTT. Amino acid sequence: CASSQGRASGNTGELFF.

This chain connects TRBV25-1 to TRBJ1-4; unclear D gene. The V end was cut by 3 bases, the J end by 4 bases, with 18 bases between. Germline assignment: CDR1 MGHDK and CDR2 SYGVNS. This CDR3 has 17 residues. CDR3 residues: CASSDRAVLALNEKLFF. For the CDR3, the DNA is TGTGCCAGCAGTGATAGGGCAGTCTTGGCACTTAATGAAAAACTGTTTTTT.

The chain is built from TRBV19 and TRBJ2-7, with D perhaps matching TRBD1 (5 bases). Germline CDR1 LNHDA, CDR2 SQIVND (reference sequence). The CDR3 extends over 16 amino acids. V was trimmed by 6 bases and J by 7 bases, leaving 25 bases between them. CDR3: CASSPGYYSAPLEQYF. As DNA, the CDR3 is TGTGCCAGTAGCCCAGGGTACTACTCCGCCCCACTTGAGCAGTACTTC.

The chain uses TRBV29-1 and TRBJ2-2; TRBD2 matches 10 bases. The CDR3 consists of 15 residues. The germline V gene has CDR1 SQVTM and CDR2 ANQGSEA. V lost 1 base, J lost 5 bases, and 4 bases stayed unmatched. CDR3 coding DNA: TGCAGCGTTGAAGGATTAGCGGGAGGAACCGGGGAGCTGTTTTTT. Its translation: CSVEGLAGGTGELFF.

The chain carries TRBV2 and TRBJ1-2; 10 nucleotides agree with TRBD1. CDR1 is SNHLY, CDR2 FYNNEI, per germline. Unmatched junction bases numbered 10, after V lost 6 bases and J lost 3 bases. This CDR3 is 16 amino acids long. The CDR3 DNA is TGTGCCAGCAGCAGTGGCCCGGGACAGGGGTACTATGGCTACACCTTC. It translates to CASSSGPGQGYYGYTF.

This chain links TRBV6-2 or TRBV6-3 with TRBJ2-7; 7 bases are a match to TRBD1. Germline lookup yields CDR1 MNHEY and CDR2 SVGEGT. The CDR3 is 16 residues long. V lost 8 bases to trimming and J lost 3 bases; unmatched junction nucleotides: 16. CDR3 amino acids: CASRYSGRGFDYEQYF. The DNA of the CDR3 is TGTGCCAGCCGATACTCTGGCAGGGGGTTCGACTACGAGCAGTACTTC.

The rearrangement links TRBV6-2 or TRBV6-3 to TRBJ1-2, with a possible D match to TRBD1 (5 bases). The CDR3 is made up of 13 amino acids. The V end was cut by 7 bases, the J end by 2 bases, with 11 bases between. Germline loops: CDR1 MNHEY, CDR2 SVGEGT. In nucleotides, the CDR3 is TGTGCCAGCAACCCGACAGCGAACTATGGCTACACCTTC. Encoded protein: CASNPTANYGYTF.

The sample holds a few counts of this clone. The rearrangement links TRBV7-7 to TRBJ2-2; TRBD2 agrees at 8 bases. The CDR3 is 15 residues long. J lost 1 base, V lost 5 bases, and 3 bases had no gene match. The germline gives CDR1 SSHAT, CDR2 FNYEAQ (reference sequence). CDR3: CASSPSGGNTGELFF. The CDR3 nucleotides read TGTGCCAGCAGCCCGAGCGGGGGGAACACCGGGGAGCTGTTTTTT.

By proportion, this clone is medium-sized. The chain employs TRBV6-5 and TRBJ1-1, with D maybe TRBD1 (6 bases). The CDR3 sequence is 14 residues long. Looked up from germline, CDR1 is MNHEY and CDR2 is SVGAGI. Trimming cost V 8 bases and J 0 bases, with 13 bases left between them. The CDR3 sequence is CASGPGHLNTEAFF. Written as DNA, the CDR3 is TGTGCCAGCGGGCCGGGACACCTGAACACTGAAGCTTTCTTT.

The V and J genes are TRBV5-1 and TRBJ1-6; TRBD1 matches 7 bases. CDR3 length: 15 residues. After removal of 2 bases from V and 8 bases from J, the junction contained 7 bases not matched to a gene. The germline V gene encodes CDR1 SGHRS and CDR2 YFSETQ. CDR3 in amino acids: CASSFSTGRDSPLHF. DNA of the CDR3: TGCGCCAGCAGCTTCTCGACAGGGAGGGATTCACCCCTCCACTTT.

The chain couples TRBV11-2 to TRBJ1-4, with D possibly TRBD1 on 5 matching bases. The CDR3 length is 16 residues. CDR1 is SGHAT, CDR2 FQNNGV, per germline. V gave up 3 bases and J gave up 4 bases, with 15 bases separating them. CDR3 coding DNA: TGTGCCAGCAGCTTGGACGACAGCGGACGTAATGAAAAACTGTTTTTT. Translation gives CASSLDDSGRNEKLFF.

A single count supports this clone. This same CDR3 is encoded by further DNA sequences in the sample. The CDR3 loop is CASSLSQNQPQHF. Written as DNA, the CDR3 is TGTGCCAGCAGTTTATCACAGAATCAGCCCCAGCATTTT. The chain uses TRBV12-3 or TRBV12-4 and TRBJ1-5; D is ambiguous. This CDR3 has 13 amino acids. The ends were cut back, 2 bases at V and 4 bases at J, with 6 bases in the middle.

This clone was observed once. The V gene is TRBV5-6, the J gene TRBJ1-2; D is unresolved. Germline lookup yields CDR1 SGHDT and CDR2 YYEEEE. The CDR3 runs to 11 residues. The V gene lost 5 bases and the J gene lost 5 bases, with 7 bases spanning the gap. The CDR3 region is CASRREYGYTF. In DNA form, the CDR3 reads TGTGCCAGCAGGAGGGAGTATGGCTACACCTTC.

This clone came up a few times. This chain connects TRBV6-6 to TRBJ1-5, with D maybe TRBD1 (5 bases). Germline values: CDR1 MNHNY, CDR2 SVGAGI (reference sequence). This CDR3 region has 15 residues. V lost 7 bases, J lost 6 bases, and 19 bases lay in between. Here the CDR3 DNA reads TGTGCCAGCACCCTTAGAGGGGAGGGCAGTCAGCCCCAGCATTTT. This gives the protein CASTLRGEGSQPQHF.

V and J are TRBV9 and TRBJ2-1; 10 positions match TRBD2. The V and J ends lost 0 bases and 6 bases, in that order; junction bases with no gene match: 3. The CDR3 sequence is 15 residues long. The V gene's germline CDR1 is SGDLS and CDR2 YYNGEE. CDR3: CASSVASGGFNEQFF. As DNA, the CDR3 is TGTGCCAGCAGCGTAGCTAGCGGGGGCTTCAATGAGCAGTTCTTC. The full variable domain, its missing parts supplied by reference TRBV9 and TRBJ2-1, is DSGVTQTPKHLITATGQRVTLRCSPRSGDLSVYWYQQSLDQGLQFLIQYYNGEERAKGNILERFSAQQFPDLHSELNLSSLELGDSALYFCASSVASGGFNEQFFGPGTRLTVL.